This is a list of T cell receptor beta chains from one sample in a study of cytomegalovirus exposure and HLA in healthy donors. Libraries were prepared by immunoSEQ multiplex PCR; TCRdb keeps only in-frame clonotypes and omits some of them. The sample lists 85,000 to 100,000 clones, around four fifths seen once, with over 3.5% in the top ten. The sequenced material came from PBMCs. All receptors derive from a woman in her thirties or forties in good health and CMV-seropositive. Both conserved end residues are part of each CDR3. D genes are given only for firm matches. Clone sizes are given selectively: once, few, many, or a class where the clone is expanded.

len: 14
v_gene: TRBV13
abundance: -
d_gene: -
j_gene: TRBJ2-3
CDR3nt: TGTGCCAGCAGCGGGAGTCAAGCGACAGATACGCAGTATTTT
CDR3aa: CASSGSQATDTQYF

len: 17
v_gene: TRBV10-3
abundance: -
d_gene: TRBD1
j_gene: TRBJ1-2
CDR3nt: TGTGCCATCAGTGAGTCGGTACCGGGACAGGGGGCAGGAGGCTACACCTTC
CDR3aa: CAISESVPGQGAGGYTF

len: 14
v_gene: TRBV18
abundance: -
d_gene: -
j_gene: TRBJ2-7
CDR3nt: TGTGCCAGCTCACCAGAACAGGGTATCTACGAGCAGTACTTC
CDR3aa: CASSPEQGIYEQYF

len: 16
v_gene: TRBV21-1
abundance: few
d_gene: -
j_gene: TRBJ1-3
CDR3nt: TGTGCCAGCAGCAACGACAGGGTTAGGAGTAGAAACACCATATATTTT
CDR3aa: CASSNDRVRSRNTIYF

len: 16
v_gene: TRBV15
abundance: -
d_gene: TRBD1
j_gene: TRBJ1-1
CDR3nt: TGTGCCACCAGCGATCCCAGTCGGACAGGGGGTCCTGAAGCTTTCTTT
CDR3aa: CATSDPSRTGGPEAFF

len: 13
v_gene: TRBV5-6
abundance: -
d_gene: -
j_gene: TRBJ1-2
CDR3nt: TGTGCCAGCAGCTTGGACGGGGTCTATGGCTACACCTTC
CDR3aa: CASSLDGVYGYTF

len: 17
v_gene: TRBV5-1
abundance: -
d_gene: -
j_gene: TRBJ1-2
CDR3nt: TGCGCCATCCAGACGGTTATGCCGGACAGCCCTAACTATGGCTACACCTTC
CDR3aa: CAIQTVMPDSPNYGYTF

len: 13
v_gene: TRBV7-9
abundance: -
d_gene: -
j_gene: TRBJ1-2
CDR3nt: TGTGCCAGCAGCCTGGAGATATCCTATGGCTACACCTTC
CDR3aa: CASSLEISYGYTF

len: 13
v_gene: TRBV6-6
abundance: -
d_gene: -
j_gene: TRBJ1-1
CDR3nt: TGTGCCAGCAGTTACTCGATGGACGGGGGTTGGATCTTT
CDR3aa: CASSYSMDGGWIF

len: 22
v_gene: TRBV4-2
abundance: -
d_gene: -
j_gene: TRBJ1-2
CDR3nt: TGTGCCAGCAGCCCCGTCGGGGCTTCGGGGGACTTATCTAAAGAGGGGTCCTATGGCTACACCTTC
CDR3aa: CASSPVGASGDLSKEGSYGYTF

len: 16
v_gene: TRBV2
abundance: -
d_gene: -
j_gene: TRBJ1-2
CDR3nt: TGTGCCAGCAGCTCAGGGTCCACCGCCGCTAACTATGGCTACACCTTC
CDR3aa: CASSSGSTAANYGYTF

len: 14
v_gene: TRBV29-1
abundance: few
d_gene: -
j_gene: TRBJ2-5
CDR3nt: TGCAGCGTTGAGCCCCAGGGGCGGCGGGAGACCCAGTACTTC
CDR3aa: CSVEPQGRRETQYF

len: 16
v_gene: TRBV19
abundance: few
d_gene: TRBD2
j_gene: TRBJ2-1
CDR3nt: TGTGCCAGTAGTATAGGGGGACTAGCGGCTTGGCATGAGCAGTTCTTC
CDR3aa: CASSIGGLAAWHEQFF

len: 14
v_gene: TRBV5-1
abundance: -
d_gene: -
j_gene: TRBJ1-2
CDR3nt: TGCGCCAGCAGCTTGGTGGCAGAAGACTATGGCTACACCTTC
CDR3aa: CASSLVAEDYGYTF

len: 13
v_gene: TRBV14
abundance: -
d_gene: -
j_gene: TRBJ1-1
CDR3nt: TGTGCCAGCAGCCCCCGCGTAGACACTGAAGCTTTCTTT
CDR3aa: CASSPRVDTEAFF

len: 16
v_gene: TRBV7-9
abundance: -
d_gene: TRBD1
j_gene: TRBJ2-2
CDR3nt: TGTGCCAGCAGCTCGACCGGGACAGGCAACACCGGGGAGCTGTTTTTT
CDR3aa: CASSSTGTGNTGELFF

len: 15
v_gene: TRBV28
abundance: -
d_gene: TRBD2
j_gene: TRBJ2-1
CDR3nt: TGTGCCAGCAGTCTACCCGGGACTAGCGGGATCAAGCAGTTCTTC
CDR3aa: CASSLPGTSGIKQFF

len: 11
v_gene: TRBV20-1
abundance: -
d_gene: -
j_gene: TRBJ1-1
CDR3nt: TGCAGTGCTTGGAGGGATGGTGGAACTTTCTTT
CDR3aa: CSAWRDGGTFF

len: 15
v_gene: TRBV28
abundance: few
d_gene: TRBD1
j_gene: TRBJ1-2
CDR3nt: TGTGCCAGTTGGACACCGGGACAGGGGGGCTATGGCTACACCTTC
CDR3aa: CASWTPGQGGYGYTF

len: 13
v_gene: TRBV7-9
abundance: -
d_gene: TRBD2
j_gene: TRBJ2-5
CDR3nt: TGTGCCAGCAGCTCCCTAGCGGGGGGGACCCAGTACTTC
CDR3aa: CASSSLAGGTQYF

len: 15
v_gene: TRBV13
abundance: -
d_gene: -
j_gene: TRBJ2-5
CDR3nt: TGTGCCAGCAGCACCCTAGCGATCCCTCAAGAGACCCAGTACTTC
CDR3aa: CASSTLAIPQETQYF

len: 18
v_gene: TRBV5-8
abundance: -
d_gene: -
j_gene: TRBJ1-5
CDR3nt: TGTGCCAGCAGCCCTATGCAACAGGGAAATTACTGGAATCAGCCCCAGCATTTT
CDR3aa: CASSPMQQGNYWNQPQHF

len: 13
v_gene: TRBV6-5
abundance: -
d_gene: -
j_gene: TRBJ1-5
CDR3nt: TGTGCCAGCAGAAGAGGGGGGGATCAGCCCCAGCATTTT
CDR3aa: CASRRGGDQPQHF

len: 18
v_gene: TRBV5-1
abundance: -
d_gene: -
j_gene: TRBJ2-3
CDR3nt: TGCGCCAGCAGCAGTAGACAGTGGACGGCTGAATCCACAGATACGCAGTATTTT
CDR3aa: CASSSRQWTAESTDTQYF

len: 15
v_gene: TRBV7-8
abundance: once
d_gene: TRBD1
j_gene: TRBJ2-3
CDR3nt: TGTGCCAGCAGCTTCGACAGGGGCTACACAGATACGCAGTATTTT
CDR3aa: CASSFDRGYTDTQYF

len: 14
v_gene: TRBV19
abundance: -
d_gene: TRBD1
j_gene: TRBJ1-5
CDR3nt: TGTGCCACAACGACAGGGGGCGGCAATCAGCCCCAGCATTTT
CDR3aa: CATTTGGGNQPQHF

len: 13
v_gene: TRBV5-1
abundance: -
d_gene: -
j_gene: TRBJ2-1
CDR3nt: TGCGCCAGCAGCTTGGCTCGGTACAATGAGCAGTTCTTC
CDR3aa: CASSLARYNEQFF

len: 16
v_gene: TRBV4-1
abundance: -
d_gene: TRBD2
j_gene: TRBJ2-1
CDR3nt: TGCGCCAGCAGCCAAGGACTAGCGGCGTCCTACAATGAGCAGTTCTTC
CDR3aa: CASSQGLAASYNEQFF

len: 16
v_gene: TRBV11-3
abundance: -
d_gene: TRBD2
j_gene: TRBJ2-1
CDR3nt: TGTGCCAGCAGCCTAGGGACTAGCGGAGCCTACAATGAGCAGTTCTTC
CDR3aa: CASSLGTSGAYNEQFF

len: 15
v_gene: TRBV7-2
abundance: once
d_gene: TRBD1
j_gene: TRBJ2-5
CDR3nt: TGTGCCAGCAGCTCACAGGGGGGACTTGGGGAGACCCAGTACTTC
CDR3aa: CASSSQGGLGETQYF

len: 14
v_gene: TRBV5-4
abundance: -
d_gene: TRBD1
j_gene: TRBJ2-5
CDR3nt: TGTGCCAGCAGCCGGGACAGCCAAGAGGAGACCCAGTACTTC
CDR3aa: CASSRDSQEETQYF

len: 14
v_gene: TRBV7-9
abundance: few
d_gene: TRBD1
j_gene: TRBJ1-1
CDR3nt: TGTGCCAGCAGCTTCGGACAGGGGAACACTGAAGCTTTCTTT
CDR3aa: CASSFGQGNTEAFF

len: 14
v_gene: TRBV6-5
abundance: once
d_gene: -
j_gene: TRBJ1-1
CDR3nt: TGTGCCAGCAGACGTGACGGGACGGGAGCTGAAGCTTTCTTT
CDR3aa: CASRRDGTGAEAFF

len: 15
v_gene: TRBV5-8
abundance: few
d_gene: -
j_gene: TRBJ2-7
CDR3nt: TGTGCCAGCAGCTTGGTTGAGGCAGGGAAATACGAGCAGTACTTC
CDR3aa: CASSLVEAGKYEQYF

len: 13
v_gene: TRBV30
abundance: -
d_gene: -
j_gene: TRBJ1-5
CDR3nt: TGTGCCTGGAGCGGGGTGAGCAATCAGCCCCAGCATTTT
CDR3aa: CAWSGVSNQPQHF

len: 14
v_gene: TRBV11-3
abundance: -
d_gene: TRBD1
j_gene: TRBJ2-7
CDR3nt: TGTGCCAGCAGCCCGACAGGGGGCTCGCGGGAGCAGTACTTC
CDR3aa: CASSPTGGSREQYF

len: 12
v_gene: TRBV27
abundance: -
d_gene: -
j_gene: TRBJ1-2
CDR3nt: TGTGCCAGCAGTTTGGCAGGTGATGGCTACACCTTC
CDR3aa: CASSLAGDGYTF

len: 16
v_gene: TRBV6-5
abundance: few
d_gene: -
j_gene: TRBJ2-2
CDR3nt: TGTGCCAGCAGTTACTCAGTAGCGGAAAACACCGGGGAGCTGTTTTTT
CDR3aa: CASSYSVAENTGELFF

len: 14
v_gene: TRBV30
abundance: -
d_gene: TRBD2
j_gene: TRBJ2-1
CDR3nt: TGTGCCTACTCCTCTGAAGCGGGACCCGGAGAGCAGTTCTTC
CDR3aa: CAYSSEAGPGEQFF

len: 15
v_gene: TRBV14
abundance: -
d_gene: TRBD1
j_gene: TRBJ1-1
CDR3nt: TGTGCCAGCAGCCAAGCGACAGGGGAGAGGACTGAAGCTTTCTTT
CDR3aa: CASSQATGERTEAFF